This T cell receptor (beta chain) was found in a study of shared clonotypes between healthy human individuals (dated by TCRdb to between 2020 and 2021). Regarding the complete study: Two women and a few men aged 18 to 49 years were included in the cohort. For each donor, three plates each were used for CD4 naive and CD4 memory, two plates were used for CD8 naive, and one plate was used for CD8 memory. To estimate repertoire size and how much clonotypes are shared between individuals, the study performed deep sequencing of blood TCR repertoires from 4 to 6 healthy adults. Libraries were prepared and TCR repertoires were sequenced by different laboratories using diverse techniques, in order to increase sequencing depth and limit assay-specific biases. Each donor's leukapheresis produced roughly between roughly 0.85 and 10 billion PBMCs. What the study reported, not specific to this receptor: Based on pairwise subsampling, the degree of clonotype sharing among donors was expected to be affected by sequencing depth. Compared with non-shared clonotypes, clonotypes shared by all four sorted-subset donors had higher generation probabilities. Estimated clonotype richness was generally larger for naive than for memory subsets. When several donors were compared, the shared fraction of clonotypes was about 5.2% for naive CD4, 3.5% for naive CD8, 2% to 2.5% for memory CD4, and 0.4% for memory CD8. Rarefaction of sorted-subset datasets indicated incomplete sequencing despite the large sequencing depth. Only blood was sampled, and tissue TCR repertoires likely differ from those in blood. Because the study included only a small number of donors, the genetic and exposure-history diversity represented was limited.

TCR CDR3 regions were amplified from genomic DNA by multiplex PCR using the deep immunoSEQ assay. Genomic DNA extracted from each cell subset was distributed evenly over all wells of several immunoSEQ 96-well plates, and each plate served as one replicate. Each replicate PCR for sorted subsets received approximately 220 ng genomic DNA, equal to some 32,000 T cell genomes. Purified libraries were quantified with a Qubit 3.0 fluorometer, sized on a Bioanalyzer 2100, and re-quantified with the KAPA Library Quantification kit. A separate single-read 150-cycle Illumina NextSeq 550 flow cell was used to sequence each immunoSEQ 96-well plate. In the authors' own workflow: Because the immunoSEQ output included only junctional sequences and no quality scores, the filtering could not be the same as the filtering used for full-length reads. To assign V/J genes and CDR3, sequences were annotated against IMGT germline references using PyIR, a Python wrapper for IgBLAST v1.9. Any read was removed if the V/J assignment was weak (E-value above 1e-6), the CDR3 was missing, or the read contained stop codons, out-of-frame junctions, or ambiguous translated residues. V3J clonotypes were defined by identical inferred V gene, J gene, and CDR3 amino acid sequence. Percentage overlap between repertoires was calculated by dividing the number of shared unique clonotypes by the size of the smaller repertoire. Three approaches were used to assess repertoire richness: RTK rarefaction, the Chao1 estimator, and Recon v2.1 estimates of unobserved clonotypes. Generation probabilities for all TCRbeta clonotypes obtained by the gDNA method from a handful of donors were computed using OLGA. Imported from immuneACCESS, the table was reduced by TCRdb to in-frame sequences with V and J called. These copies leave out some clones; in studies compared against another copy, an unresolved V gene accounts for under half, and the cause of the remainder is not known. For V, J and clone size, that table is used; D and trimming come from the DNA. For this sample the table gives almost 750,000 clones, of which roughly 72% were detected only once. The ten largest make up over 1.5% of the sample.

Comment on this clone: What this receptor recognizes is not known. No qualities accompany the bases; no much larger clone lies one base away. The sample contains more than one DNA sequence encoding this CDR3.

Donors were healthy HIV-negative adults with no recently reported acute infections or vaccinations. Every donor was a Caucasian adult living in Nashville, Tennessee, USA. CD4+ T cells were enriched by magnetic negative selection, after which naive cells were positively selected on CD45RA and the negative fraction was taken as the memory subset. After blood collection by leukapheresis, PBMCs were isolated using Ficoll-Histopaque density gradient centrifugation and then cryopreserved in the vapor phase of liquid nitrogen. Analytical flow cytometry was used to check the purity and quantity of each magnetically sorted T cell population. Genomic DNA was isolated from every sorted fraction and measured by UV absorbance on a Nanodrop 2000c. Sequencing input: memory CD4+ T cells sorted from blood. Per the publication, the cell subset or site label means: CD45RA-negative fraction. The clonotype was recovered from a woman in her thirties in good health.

The CDR3 region has the sequence CASSLPRGLNYGYTF. In nucleotide form, the sequence is TGTGCCAGCAGTTTACCCCGTGGTTTAAACTATGGCTACACCTTC. The receptor chain draws on TRBV28 and TRBJ1-2, with the D segment identity uncertain. The germline V gene sets CDR1 to MDHEN and CDR2 to SYDVKM. CDR3 length: 15 amino acids, cysteine to phenylalanine. Just the 45-base CDR3 DNA is kept, in frame starting at base 1. V loses 2 bases of germline sequence and J loses 2 bases, and the interval between the two ends is 12 bases.